This paragraph reports one T cell receptor beta chain. The clone's antigen remains unknown. No per-base quality is available; no much larger clone lies one base away. The method behind the library was the immunoSEQ multiplex PCR assay. The multiplex PCR relied on a mix of 60 forward primers for TCR Vbeta segments and 13 reverse primers for TCR Jbeta segments. A multiplex PCR assay on genomic DNA amplified the CDR3 region of rearranged TCR beta genes. Amplified TCR beta libraries were sequenced as 87-base-pair reads on the Illumina HiSeq System. Per the authors' processing: In a later analysis, some 80 million unique TCR beta chains were counted across the 650 to 750 repertoires, and around 11 million of these chains were shared by at least two donors. A nearest-neighbor algorithm error-corrected the raw reads and collapsed the reads into unique sequences, merging closely related sequences to remove PCR and sequencing errors. CDR3 sequences were aligned to IMGT reference sequences to assign V, D and J gene segments. Each retained sequence needed at least a six-nucleotide match to both a V gene segment and a J gene segment. A rearrangement counted as productive if the CDR3 had no stop codons and remained in frame with V and J, and every other rearrangement counted as non-productive. Following IMGT convention, CDR3 was defined as the stretch from the second conserved V-encoded cysteine up to the conserved J-encoded phenylalanine. In an earlier analysis of more than 550 of the donors, sequences lacking an unambiguous match to a single V gene segment were excluded. In an earlier analysis of several hundred of the donors, V segments were called functional above 56.7% productive rearrangements and were called segregating when the between-donor standard deviation exceeded 5%. A statistical classification framework was built for diagnosing cytomegalovirus status from the catalog of TCR beta chain sequences. A later analysis assigned V and J genes by comparing TCR nucleotide sequences with IMGT/GENE-DB human TR gene sequences. In a later analysis, CDR3 sequences and most-parsimonious VDJ recombination scenarios were assigned using the TCRdist pipeline. A later analysis defined each TCR beta chain by its CDR3 amino acid sequence plus V-gene family, and excluded reads lacking a unique V-gene family. To address suspected cross-contamination and a sequencing artifact, a later analysis removed 592 highly shared, low-generation-probability nucleotide sequences. In a later analysis, a clonal expansion index for each public chain was calculated from normalized within-repertoire ranks of inferred template counts. Generation probabilities in a later analysis came from a VDJ recombination model fitted to out-of-frame rearrangements, and those results were checked against IGoR. Hypergeometric tests were used in a later analysis to score TCR-TCR, TCR-HLA and TCR-CMV co-occurrence, with a repertoire-size bias correction applied to the TCR pairs. In a later analysis, false discovery rates were estimated by permuting HLA or CMV assignments 20 times. A later analysis grouped co-occurring TCRs with DBSCAN, adding TCRdist sequence similarity when clustering within HLA-allele-positive subsets. Co-occurrence clustering excluded repertoires with fewer than 30,000 or more than 120,000 public chains, plus five with anomalous nucleotide sharing. TCRdb took over this immuneACCESS table, retaining in-frame rearrangements with V and J assigned. Such tables are incomplete; in checked studies, under half of the missing clones stem from an unresolved V gene, and the remainder is unexplained. That table is the source of V, J and clone size, and D and trimming were worked out from the DNA. In all, the sample holds hundreds of thousands of clones, and just under 85% of those were seen once. The leading ten clones occupy about 0.58% of the sample.

This entry comes from a study of cytomegalovirus exposure and HLA in healthy donors (TCRdb year 2017). Background on the whole study: An earlier analysis of more than 550 of the donors reported approximately 280 Gb of sequence data and approximately 120 million unique TCR beta sequences obtained from 150 million to 200 million T cells. Genome-wide SNP genotypes for about 65% of the roughly 700 donors were used in a later genetic analysis, which treated that subset as a discovery cohort. Typing coverage varied by locus: roughly 629-630 donors for A, B, C, DRB1 and DQB1; around 560 for DQA1; about 590 for DPA1; approximately 470 for DPB1. HLA typing covered class I and class II loci at four-digit resolution. Of the roughly 400 genotyped donors, 75% to 85% were placed in the genetic ancestry cluster associated with self-reported Caucasian donors. Around 320 gigabases of sequencing data and 70 million to 100 million unique TCR sequences were included in an early release covering over 600 HLA-typed donors. To study patterns of TCR occurrence, a later analysis re-analyzed previously published TCR beta repertoires from 700 or so donors and added high-resolution HLA genotyping. Donor age, sex, ethnicity and CMV serostatus were collected together with the repertoire data. In an earlier analysis of 500 to 650 of the donors, high-throughput TCR beta sequencing was used to judge whether each TCR beta V gene segment behaved as functional or pseudogenic. In addition to the first cohort of approximately 670 subjects, a separate validation cohort of 130 or so different subjects was used. In the later analysis, no new phenotypic data were used to find candidate immune exposures; instead, reliance was placed on TCR beta sequences and their occurrence across donors. The study combined high-throughput TCR immunosequencing, statistical association of individual TCRs with disease status, and machine learning to predict cytomegalovirus infection status. Roughly 5 DR-DQ haplotypes were handled as single units for association and clustering, since linkage in the cohort was strong. All discovery cohort repertoires had been generated on a single sequencing platform. The aim of the study was to test whether cataloging public T cell receptors could identify signatures of past pathogen exposure. Across approximately 420 genotyped donors of the cohort, an average of about 240,000 unique TCR beta nucleotide sequences per donor were sequenced, and roughly a sixth of those sequences were non-productive. Using immunosequencing, the study profiled T cell repertoires from roughly 650 subjects and related those repertoires to cytomegalovirus serostatus.

Broad study findings and their caveats: Most TCR sequences were observed very rarely across donors, whereas some public TCRs were present in many individuals. When HLA alleles, especially DR and DQ, strongly co-occurred, TCR associations were difficult to assign to individual alleles. Correlated functional status among segregating V segments might be attributable to linkage disequilibrium, but an unknown experimental factor could not be ruled out. The study listed 164 TCR beta chains as associated with cytomegalovirus. A further reported finding was that TCR beta sequences accurately predicted the HLA-A and HLA-B alleles for most subjects in the first cohort. A later genetic analysis reported fewer N-insertions in productive TCRs among donors in an Asian-associated ancestry cluster than the roughly 650-donor mean. The only immune exposure information available for the cohort was CMV serostatus. A cluster of highly shared sequence variants was judged likely to be a technical artifact of the sequencing pipeline. According to a later analysis, most CMV-associated TCR beta chains appeared to be HLA-restricted, and the HLA associations seemed to be driven largely by CMV exposure. Because HLA typing was missing for some donors at each locus, association tests included only the typed subset. Because counts were too low, around 18 rarely observed V segments, including chromosome 9 orphons, were left out of the earlier analysis of some 640 of the donors. Sequencing depth was assumed to be roughly uniform across donors in the presence/absence analyses, though that assumption may not hold. In a later analysis, several top co-occurrence clusters were reported to appear linked to parvovirus B19, influenza, CMV and Epstein-Barr virus. In a later analysis, over 15,000 TCR beta sequences were associated with specific HLA alleles at a false discovery rate of 0.05. The authors suggested that the approach could potentially be generalized to other disease states and immunological phenotypes. In both the original and validation cohorts, the classifier was reported to diagnose cytomegalovirus status with high specificity and sensitivity. An earlier analysis of approximately 530 of the donors showed that most TCR beta V segments appeared in productive rearrangements either about 90% or about 30% of the time, which broadly matched IMGT annotations. A later analysis found that HLA-associated TCR beta chains were more clonally expanded and had lower generation probabilities than equally common non-associated chains. In a later genetic analysis, a missense DCLRE1C variant was associated with V-gene and J-gene trimming of TCR beta chains, and the association was replicated in an independent cohort. In a later analysis, TCR association rates were found to vary across HLA loci, with the most associated TCRs seen for DRB1 alleles and the fewest for HLA-C alleles. In this cohort, only TCR beta chains were sequenced, and detectable features were limited by the absence of alpha or paired-chain data. A few of the identified cytomegalovirus-associated TCR beta chains were confirmed in vitro to be specific for cytomegalovirus antigens.

The cohort consisted of 600 to 700 healthy bone marrow donors. All cohort members were sampled while nominally healthy, although unrecorded immune exposures were likely present. The donor was CMV seronegative and was included in the group of a few hundred seronegative cohort members. A peripheral blood sample was collected from each donor, and TCR beta sequencing was performed on peripheral blood mononuclear cells. The Qiagen DNeasy Blood Extraction Kit was used to extract genomic DNA from the blood cell samples. This sequence was found in a woman between 40 and 50 years old in good health and CMV-seronegative. Sequenced material: PBMCs.

The DNA sequence is as follows: TGCGCCAGCAGCCAAGACACACCCTTTTCCACAGATACGCAGTATTTT. Translated, it reads CASSQDTPFSTDTQYF. Rearrangement joined TRBV4-3 to TRBJ2-3; a confident D gene designation cannot be given. The CDR1 and CDR2 encoded by the germline V gene are LGHNA and YSLEER. The germline ends are 12 bases apart after V is trimmed by 0 bases and J by 2 bases. From the cysteine through the phenylalanine, the CDR3 covers 16 amino acids. Solely the CDR3 DNA is kept, with 48 bases framed from the first base.